The T cell receptor (beta chain) described here comes from a study of OX40 agonist ivuxolimab in advanced cancers. Study-wide context: The study treated patients with ivuxolimab, an agonistic anti-OX40 (CD134) antibody. With a range of roughly 20 to 80, age averaged about 59 years, and nearly 85% were male. Two cutaneous melanoma patients and one hepatocellular carcinoma patient, three in all, had partial responses.

Findings and limits, study-wide: Some patients who did not respond also had low normalized T-cell clonal expansion.

This clone was observed once. Its antigen remains unknown. Clones were read by immunoSEQ multiplex PCR, and TCRdb kept only the in-frame ones, dropping some. Of 15,000 or so clones listed, 60% to 80% are singletons. From germline, CDR1 is SGHRS and CDR2 YFSETQ. Deletions cut 5 bases from V and 5 bases from J, with 11 bases between. This CDR3 spans 12 amino acids. The chain couples TRBV5-1 to TRBJ2-7; D gene ambiguous. The receptor's source is an adult with an advanced solid tumor such as melanoma, head and neck, liver or kidney cancer. Source: CD4+ or CD8+ T cells sorted from blood, taken in a trial of the OX40 agonist ivuxolimab. This CDR3 reads CASRDPNDEQYF. The CDR3 DNA follows: TGCGCCAGCAGAGACCCAAATGACGAGCAGTACTTC.